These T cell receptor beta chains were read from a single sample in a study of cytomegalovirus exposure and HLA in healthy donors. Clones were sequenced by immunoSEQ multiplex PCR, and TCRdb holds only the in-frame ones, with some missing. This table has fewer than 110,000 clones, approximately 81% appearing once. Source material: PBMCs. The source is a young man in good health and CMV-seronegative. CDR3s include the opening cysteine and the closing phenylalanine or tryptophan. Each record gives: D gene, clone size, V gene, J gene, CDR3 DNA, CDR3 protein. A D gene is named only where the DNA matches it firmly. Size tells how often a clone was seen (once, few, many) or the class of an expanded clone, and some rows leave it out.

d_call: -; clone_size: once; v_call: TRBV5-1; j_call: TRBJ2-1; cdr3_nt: TGCGCCAGCAGCGCGGGGGGACAGTCGAATGAGCAGTTCTTC; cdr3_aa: CASSAGGQSNEQFF
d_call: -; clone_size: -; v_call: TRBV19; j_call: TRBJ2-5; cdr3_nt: TGTGCCAGTAGTAATTGGAAAAGCGATGAGACCCAGTACTTC; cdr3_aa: CASSNWKSDETQYF
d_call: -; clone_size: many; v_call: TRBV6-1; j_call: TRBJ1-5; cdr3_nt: TGTGCCAGCAGTCAAATACAGGGTAGCAATCAGCCCCAGCATTTT; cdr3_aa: CASSQIQGSNQPQHF
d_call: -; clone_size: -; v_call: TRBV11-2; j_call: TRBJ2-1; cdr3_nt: TGTGCCAGCAGCTTCCGGGGGAATGAGCAGTTCTTC; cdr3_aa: CASSFRGNEQFF
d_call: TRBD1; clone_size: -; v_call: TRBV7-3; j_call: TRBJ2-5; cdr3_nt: TGTGCCAGCAGCCACGACAGGGGAGAGACCCAGTACTTC; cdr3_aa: CASSHDRGETQYF
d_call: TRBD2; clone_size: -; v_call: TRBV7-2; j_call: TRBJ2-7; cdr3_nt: TGTGCCAGCAGCTCAGGCGGACTAGCGGGGGGGTACGAGCAGTACTTC; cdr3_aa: CASSSGGLAGGYEQYF
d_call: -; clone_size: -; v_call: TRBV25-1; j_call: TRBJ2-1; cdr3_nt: TGTGCCAGCAGTAGTCGGAGCTCCTACAATGAGCAGTTCTTC; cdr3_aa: CASSSRSSYNEQFF
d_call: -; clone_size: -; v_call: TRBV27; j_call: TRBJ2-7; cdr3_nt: TGTGCCAGCAGTTTAGGCCAGGGGCTCTACGAGCAGTACTTC; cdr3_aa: CASSLGQGLYEQYF
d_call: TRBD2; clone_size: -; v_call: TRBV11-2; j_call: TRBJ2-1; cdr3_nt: TGTGCCAGCTCCCTCGGGGGGGGGAATGAGCAGTTCTTC; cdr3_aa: CASSLGGGNEQFF
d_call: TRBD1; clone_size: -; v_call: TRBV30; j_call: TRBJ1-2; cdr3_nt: TGTGCCTGGGTGGGGGACAGCGGCTATGGCTACACCTTC; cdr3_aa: CAWVGDSGYGYTF
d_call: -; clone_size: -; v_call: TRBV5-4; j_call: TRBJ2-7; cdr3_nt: TGTGCCAGCAGCACTACAGGGTTCGGGCTAGCCCAACTCTACGAGCAGTACTTC; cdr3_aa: CASSTTGFGLAQLYEQYF
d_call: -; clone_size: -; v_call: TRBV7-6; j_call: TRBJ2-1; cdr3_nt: TGTGCCAGCAGCTTAGGGATGGGGCGGGGCGAGCAGTTCTTC; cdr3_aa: CASSLGMGRGEQFF
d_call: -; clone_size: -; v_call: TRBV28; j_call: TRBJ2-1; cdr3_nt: TGTGCCAGGACGTCTTATGTCGCGGGGCCCCCTAGCTCCTACAATGAGCAGTTCTTC; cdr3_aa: CARTSYVAGPPSSYNEQFF
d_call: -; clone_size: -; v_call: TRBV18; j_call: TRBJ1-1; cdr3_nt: TGTGCCAGCTCACCGGCGGGTGTAACTGAAGCTTTCTTT; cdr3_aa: CASSPAGVTEAFF
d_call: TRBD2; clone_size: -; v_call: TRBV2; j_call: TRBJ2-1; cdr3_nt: TGTGCCAGCCGAGAGGTAGCGGGAAGAAATGAGCAGTTCTTC; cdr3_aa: CASREVAGRNEQFF
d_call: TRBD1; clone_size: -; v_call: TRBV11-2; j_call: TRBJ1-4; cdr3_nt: TGTGCCAGCAGCCTAGCCCCCGGGACAGGCCTTGAAAAACTGTTTTTT; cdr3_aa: CASSLAPGTGLEKLFF
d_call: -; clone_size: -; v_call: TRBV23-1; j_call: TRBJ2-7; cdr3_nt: TGCGCCAGCAGGGGCCTGCGGTGGGGCCACGAGCAGTACTTC; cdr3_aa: CASRGLRWGHEQYF
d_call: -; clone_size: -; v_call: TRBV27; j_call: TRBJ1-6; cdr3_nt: TGTGCCAGCAGGCAGGGATCCTATAATTCACCCCTCCACTTT; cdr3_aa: CASRQGSYNSPLHF